A single sample is the source of the 4 T cell receptor beta chains below, sequenced in a study of beta chain features in type 1 diabetes. The study reverse transcribed the entire isolated RNA, so it sequenced expressed TCRB transcripts. Repertoires were generated with immunoSEQ multiplex PCR, while TCRdb's copy carries only in-frame clones and drops some. The sample includes 450,000 to 550,000 clones, over 25% of them seen just once. Sequencing was done on a sample of naive CD4+ T cells from blood. The receptor set was obtained from a man aged 18 to 29 in good health.

In this sample, this clone turned up a few times. This chain joins TRBV5-4 and TRBJ2-3; D is tentatively TRBD1 or TRBD2 (5 bases each). Per germline, CDR1 SGHNT and CDR2 YYREEE (reference sequence). V lost 6 bases and J 0 bases, leaving 11 bases between the germline ends. The CDR3 loop spans 14 amino acids. In nucleotides, the CDR3 is TGTGCCAGCACCCTGTGGGGGAGCACAGATACGCAGTATTTT. Its protein is CASTLWGSTDTQYF.

This rearrangement joins TRBV5-1 to TRBJ1-1, with D perhaps TRBD1 (5 bases). Germline V gene lookup returns CDR1 SGHRS and CDR2 YFSETQ. The CDR3 is made up of 15 amino acids. The V and J ends lost 0 bases and 0 bases respectively, with 9 bases between them. CDR3 coding DNA: TGCGCCAGCAGCTTGGTAGGGGTTATGAACACTGAAGCTTTCTTT. Translating gives CASSLVGVMNTEAFF.

The genes are TRBV2 and TRBJ1-2; D is unclear. Germline V gene sequence: CDR1 SNHLY, CDR2 FYNNEI. This CDR3 contains 12 residues. V shed 3 bases and J shed 4 bases, with 6 bases lying between them. The CDR3 is CASSEAAYGYTF. DNA of the CDR3: TGTGCCAGCAGTGAGGCCGCCTATGGCTACACCTTC.

On this clone: The sample holds other DNA sequences that translate to the same CDR3. The chain has TRBV5-1 and TRBJ2-1, with TRBD2 matching over 9 bases. With 2 bases clipped from V and 3 bases from J, the junction kept 6 bases outside the gene matches. This CDR3 has 16 residues. Germline V gene data show CDR1 as SGHRS and CDR2 as YFSETQ. CDR3 region: CASSFGLAGIYNEQFF. In DNA form, the CDR3 reads TGCGCCAGCAGCTTCGGGCTAGCGGGAATCTACAATGAGCAGTTCTTC.